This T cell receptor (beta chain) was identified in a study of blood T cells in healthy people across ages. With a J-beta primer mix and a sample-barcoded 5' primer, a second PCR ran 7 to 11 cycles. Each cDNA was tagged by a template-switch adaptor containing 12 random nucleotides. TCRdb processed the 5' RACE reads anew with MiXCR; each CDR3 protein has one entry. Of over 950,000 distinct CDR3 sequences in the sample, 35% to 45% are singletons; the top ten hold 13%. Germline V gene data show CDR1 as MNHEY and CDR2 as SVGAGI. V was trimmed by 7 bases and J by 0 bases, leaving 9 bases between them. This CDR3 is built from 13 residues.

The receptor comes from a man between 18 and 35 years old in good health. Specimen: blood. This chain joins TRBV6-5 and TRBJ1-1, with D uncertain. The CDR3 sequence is CASNRDLNTEAFF. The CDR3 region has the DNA TGTGCCAGCAACAGAGACTTGAACACTGAAGCTTTCTTT.